This TCR beta chain stems from a study of T cells after yellow fever vaccination. As TCR cDNA was made by 5'RACE template switching, a universal primer site and UMIs were added. TCRdb reprocessed the 5' RACE reads via MiXCR and lists one record per CDR3 protein. The table lists around 600,000 distinct CDR3 sequences, around 12% of them singletons, with more than 12% in the top ten. About this clonotype itself: Antigen: not known.

Regarding the study as a whole: The bulk population could contribute abundant contaminating clonotypes to FACS-sorted repertoires. Most clones from primary vaccination were detected again post-booster (just over 95% CD4, roughly 91% CD8).

CDR3 length: 12 residues. Germline V gene sequence: CDR1 SEHNR, CDR2 FQNEAQ (reference sequence). V lost 2 bases and J 4 bases, leaving 5 bases between the germline ends. The sample consisted of PBMCs, taken on the day of the yellow fever booster vaccination. The sequence was collected from a man aged 25 to 40 who received the YFV17D yellow fever vaccine. This chain joins TRBV7-9 and TRBJ1-1; D call uncertain. As DNA, the CDR3 is TGTGCCAGCAGCTTATTGAGCACTGAAGCTTTCTTT. Its translation: CASSLLSTEAFF.